This T cell receptor beta chain comes out of a study of T-cell memory formation after mild COVID-19. Study-level information: Clusters were largely donor specific.

This clonotype has more than one count but fewer than ten. What it binds is unknown. TCRdb called the 5' RACE reads again in MiXCR, with one record for every CDR3 protein. The repertoire holds around 320,000 distinct CDR3 sequences, with roughly an eighth as singletons. The study, taken as a whole, reports: Memory sampled before infection contained some responding clones, suggesting cross-reactive memory joined.

The clonotype was recovered from a man younger than 35 who had mild COVID-19 (a few samples of this study predate the infection). Cell type and time point are not known. Sequenced input: PBMCs or a T cell subset sorted from them (not recorded which).

The CDR3 here is CASARMGGYGYTF. The CDR3 region has the DNA TGTGCCAGTGCGAGAATGGGCGGTTATGGCTACACCTTC. The chain joins TRBV27 to TRBJ1-2; no reliable D call. This CDR3 spans 13 amino acids. The ends were cut back, 9 bases at V and 5 bases at J, with 16 bases in the middle. Germline CDR1 is MNHEY and CDR2 is SMNVEV (reference sequence).